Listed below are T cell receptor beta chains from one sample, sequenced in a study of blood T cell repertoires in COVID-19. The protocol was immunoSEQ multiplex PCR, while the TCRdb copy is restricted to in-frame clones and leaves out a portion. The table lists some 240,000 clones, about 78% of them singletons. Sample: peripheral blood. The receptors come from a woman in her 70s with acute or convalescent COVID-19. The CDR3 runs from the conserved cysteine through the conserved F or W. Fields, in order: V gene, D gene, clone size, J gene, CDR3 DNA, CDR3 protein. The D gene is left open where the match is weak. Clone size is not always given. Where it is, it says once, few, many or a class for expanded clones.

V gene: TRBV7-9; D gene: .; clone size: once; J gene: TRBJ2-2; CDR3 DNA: TGTGCCAGCAGCTCCGGACAGGGAGGGATCACCGGGGAGCTGTTTTTT; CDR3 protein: CASSSGQGGITGELFF
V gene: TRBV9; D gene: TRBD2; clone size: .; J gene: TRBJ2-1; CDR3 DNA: TGTGCCAGCACCCGTAGCGGGGGGGACCAGAATGAGCAGTTCTTC; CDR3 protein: CASTRSGGDQNEQFF
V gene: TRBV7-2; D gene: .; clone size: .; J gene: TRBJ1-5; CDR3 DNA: TGTGCCAGCAGCTCCAACAATCAGCCCCAGCATTTT; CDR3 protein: CASSSNNQPQHF
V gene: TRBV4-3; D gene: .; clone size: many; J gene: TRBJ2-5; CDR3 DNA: TGCGCCAGCAGCCAAGTAGTAGGGGGACAAGAGACCCAGTACTTC; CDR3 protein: CASSQVVGGQETQYF
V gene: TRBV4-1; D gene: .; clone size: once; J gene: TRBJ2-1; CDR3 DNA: TGCGCCAGCAGCCGGGCACAGGCAAGCTCCTACAATGAGCAGTTCTTC; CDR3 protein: CASSRAQASSYNEQFF
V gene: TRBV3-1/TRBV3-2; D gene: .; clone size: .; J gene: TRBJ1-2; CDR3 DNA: TGTGCCAGCAGCCGCGATCGACAGAACGTCTATGGCTACACCTTC; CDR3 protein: CASSRDRQNVYGYTF
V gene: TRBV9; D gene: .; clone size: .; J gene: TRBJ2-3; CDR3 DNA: TGTGCCAGCAGCGTAGAGAACAGAGGGGATACGCAGTATTTT; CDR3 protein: CASSVENRGDTQYF
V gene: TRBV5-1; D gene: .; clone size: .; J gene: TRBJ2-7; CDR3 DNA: TGCGCCAGCAGCGAGGAGGGCGAGCAGTACTTC; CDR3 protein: CASSEEGEQYF
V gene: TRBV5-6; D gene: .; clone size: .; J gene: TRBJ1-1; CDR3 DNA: TGTGCCAGCAGCTTGAATCAGTACGAAGCTTTCTTT; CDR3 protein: CASSLNQYEAFF
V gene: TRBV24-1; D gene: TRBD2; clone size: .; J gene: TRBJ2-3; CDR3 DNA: TGTGCCACCAGTGATAATCGAGCGGGGGCTAGCACAGATACGCAGTATTTT; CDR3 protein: CATSDNRAGASTDTQYF
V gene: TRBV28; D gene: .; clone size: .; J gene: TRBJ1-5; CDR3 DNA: TGTGCCAGCAGTTCGGTTAGAGGTCGAGGCAATCAGCCCCAGCATTTT; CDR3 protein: CASSSVRGRGNQPQHF
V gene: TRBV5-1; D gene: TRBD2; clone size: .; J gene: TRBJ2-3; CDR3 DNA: TGCGCCAGCAGACGACTAGCGGGGGGGCCCAGCACAGATACGCAGTATTTT; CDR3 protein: CASRRLAGGPSTDTQYF
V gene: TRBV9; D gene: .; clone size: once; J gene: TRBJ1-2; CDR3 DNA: TGTGCCAGCAGTCTCTCAAGGGGAAATGGCTACACCTTC; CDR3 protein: CASSLSRGNGYTF
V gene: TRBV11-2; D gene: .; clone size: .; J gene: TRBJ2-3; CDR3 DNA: TGTGCCAGCAGCCCCCTAGGGAGGTATTCCGGTGATACGCAGTATTTT; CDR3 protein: CASSPLGRYSGDTQYF
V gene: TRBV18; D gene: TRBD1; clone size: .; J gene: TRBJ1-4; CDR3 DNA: TGTGCCAGCTCACCATTGACAGGGGATTTTGAAAAACTGTTTTTT; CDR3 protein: CASSPLTGDFEKLFF
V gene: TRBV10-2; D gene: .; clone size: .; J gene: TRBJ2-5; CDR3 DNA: TGCGCCAGCAGTGTATCGGTAGGGGGGGGCCAAGAGACCCAGTACTTC; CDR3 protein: CASSVSVGGGQETQYF
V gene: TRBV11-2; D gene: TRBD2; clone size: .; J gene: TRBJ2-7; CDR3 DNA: TGTGCCAGCAGCTCAGATCAGACTAGCGGGGGCCTCTACGAGCAGTACTTC; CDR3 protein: CASSSDQTSGGLYEQYF
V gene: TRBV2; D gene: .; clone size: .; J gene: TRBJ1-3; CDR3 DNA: TGTGCCAGCAGCGGACAGGGAAACACCATATATTTT; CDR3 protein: CASSGQGNTIYF